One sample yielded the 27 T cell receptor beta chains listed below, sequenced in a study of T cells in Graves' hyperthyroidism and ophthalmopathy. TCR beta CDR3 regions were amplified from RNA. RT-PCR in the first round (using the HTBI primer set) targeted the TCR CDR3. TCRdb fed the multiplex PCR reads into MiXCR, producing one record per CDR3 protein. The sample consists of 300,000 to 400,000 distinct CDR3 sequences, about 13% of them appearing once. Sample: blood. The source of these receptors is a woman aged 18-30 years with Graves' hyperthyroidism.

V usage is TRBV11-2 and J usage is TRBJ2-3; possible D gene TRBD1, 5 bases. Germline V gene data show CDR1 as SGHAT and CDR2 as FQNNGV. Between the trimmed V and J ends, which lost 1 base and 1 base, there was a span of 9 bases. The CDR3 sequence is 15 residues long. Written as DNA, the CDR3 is TGTGCCAGCAGCTTAGGCGGACAAGGCACAGATACGCAGTATTTT. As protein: CASSLGGQGTDTQYF. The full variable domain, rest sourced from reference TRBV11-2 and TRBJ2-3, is EAGVAQSPRYKIIEKRQSVAFWCNPISGHATLYWYQQILGQGPKLLIQFQNNGVVDDSQLPKDRFSAERLKGVDSTLKIQPAKLEDSAVYLCASSLGGQGTDTQYFGPGTRLTVL.

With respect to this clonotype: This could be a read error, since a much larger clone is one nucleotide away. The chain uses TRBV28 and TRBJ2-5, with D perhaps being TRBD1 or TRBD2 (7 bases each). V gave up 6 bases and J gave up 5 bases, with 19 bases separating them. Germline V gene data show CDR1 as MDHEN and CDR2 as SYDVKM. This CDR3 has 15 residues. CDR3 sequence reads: CASRQVQGGLETQYF. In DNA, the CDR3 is TGTGCCAGCAGACAAGTTCAGGGGGGGCTTGAGACCCAGTACTTC.

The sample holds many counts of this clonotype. The CDR3 loop is CSAQGVVWEKNGYTF. CDR3 in DNA: TGCAGTGCCCAAGGGGTAGTGTGGGAAAAGAATGGCTACACCTTC. The chain employs TRBV20-1 and TRBJ1-2; tentatively, D is TRBD1 (5 bases). V was trimmed by 6 bases and J by 6 bases, leaving 23 bases between them. The germline CDR1 and CDR2 sequences are DFQATT and SNEGSKA (reference sequence). CDR3 length equals 15 residues.

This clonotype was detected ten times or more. This chain's CDR3 is CASWEREGLKYEQFF. In nucleotides, the CDR3 is TGTGCCAGCTGGGAGCGGGAGGGACTCAAATACGAGCAGTTCTTC. This chain uses TRBV7-9 with TRBJ2-1; 10 bases agree with TRBD2. Unmatched junction bases numbered 14, after V lost 8 bases and J lost 10 bases. The germline CDR1 and CDR2 sequences are SEHNR and FQNEAQ (reference sequence). The CDR3 is made up of 15 amino acids.

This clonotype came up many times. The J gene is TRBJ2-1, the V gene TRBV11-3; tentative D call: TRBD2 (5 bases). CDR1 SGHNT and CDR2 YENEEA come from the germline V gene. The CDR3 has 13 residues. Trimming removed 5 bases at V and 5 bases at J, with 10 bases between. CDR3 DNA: TGTGCCAGCAGCGACGGGGTACACAATGAGCAGTTCTTC. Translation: CASSDGVHNEQFF. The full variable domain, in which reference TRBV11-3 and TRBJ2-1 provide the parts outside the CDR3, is EAGVVQSPRYKIIEKKQPVAFWCNPISGHNTLYWYLQNLGQGPELLIRYENEEAVDDSQLPKDRFSAERLKGVDSTLKIQPAELGDSAVYLCASSDGVHNEQFFGPGTRLTVL.

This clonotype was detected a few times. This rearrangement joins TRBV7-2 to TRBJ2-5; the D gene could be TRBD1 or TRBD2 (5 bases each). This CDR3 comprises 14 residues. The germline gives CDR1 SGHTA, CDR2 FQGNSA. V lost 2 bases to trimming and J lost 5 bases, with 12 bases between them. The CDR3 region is CASSLWDVGETQYF. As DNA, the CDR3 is TGTGCCAGCAGCTTATGGGACGTAGGGGAGACCCAGTACTTC. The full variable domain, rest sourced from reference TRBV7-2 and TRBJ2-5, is GAGVSQSPSNKVTEKGKDVELRCDPISGHTALYWYRQSLGQGLEFLIYFQGNSAPDKSGLPSDRFSAERTGGSVSTLTIQRTQQEDSAVYLCASSLWDVGETQYFGPGTRLLVL.

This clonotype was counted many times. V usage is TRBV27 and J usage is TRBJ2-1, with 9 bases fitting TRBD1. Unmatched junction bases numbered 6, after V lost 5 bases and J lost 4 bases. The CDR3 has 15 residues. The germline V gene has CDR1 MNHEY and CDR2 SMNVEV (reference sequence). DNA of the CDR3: TGTGCCAGCAGTATCGGACAGGGGATGTACAATGAGCAGTTCTTC. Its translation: CASSIGQGMYNEQFF.

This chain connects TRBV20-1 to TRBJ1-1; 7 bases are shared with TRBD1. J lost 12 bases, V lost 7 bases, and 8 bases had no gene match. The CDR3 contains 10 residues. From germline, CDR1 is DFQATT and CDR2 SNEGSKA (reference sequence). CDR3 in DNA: TGCAGTGGCGCACAGGGGTTGTCTTTCTTT. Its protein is CSGAQGLSFF.

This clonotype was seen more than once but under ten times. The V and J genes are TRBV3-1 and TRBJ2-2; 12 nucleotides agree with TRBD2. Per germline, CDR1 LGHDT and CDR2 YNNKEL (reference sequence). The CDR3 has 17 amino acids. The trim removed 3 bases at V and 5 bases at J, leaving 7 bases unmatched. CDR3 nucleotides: TGTGCCAGCAGCCAGAGACTAGCGGGAGATATTACCGGGGAGCTGTTTTTT. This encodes CASSQRLAGDITGELFF. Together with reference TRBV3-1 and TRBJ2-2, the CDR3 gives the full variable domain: DTAVSQTPKYLVTQMGNDKSIKCEQNLGHDTMYWYKQDSKKFLKIMFSYNNKELIINETVPNRFSPKSPDKAHLNLHINSLELGDSAVYFCASSQRLAGDITGELFFGEGSRLTVL.

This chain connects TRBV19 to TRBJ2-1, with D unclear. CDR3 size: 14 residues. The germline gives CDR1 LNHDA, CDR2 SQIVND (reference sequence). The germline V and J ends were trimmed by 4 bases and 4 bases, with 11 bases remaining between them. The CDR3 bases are TGTGCCAGTAGTAGAGATCGACGGTACAATGAGCAGTTCTTC. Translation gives CASSRDRRYNEQFF. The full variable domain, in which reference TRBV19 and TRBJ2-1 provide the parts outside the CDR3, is DGGITQSPKYLFRKEGQNVTLSCEQNLNHDAMYWYRQDPGQGLRLIYYSQIVNDFQKGDIAEGYSVSREKKESFPLTVTSAQKNPTAFYLCASSRDRRYNEQFFGPGTRLTVL.

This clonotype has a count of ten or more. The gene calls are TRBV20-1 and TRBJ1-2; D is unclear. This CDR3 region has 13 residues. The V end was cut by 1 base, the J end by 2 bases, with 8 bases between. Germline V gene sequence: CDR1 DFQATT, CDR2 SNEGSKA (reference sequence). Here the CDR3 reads CSARAPGNYGYTF. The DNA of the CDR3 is TGCAGTGCTAGAGCGCCGGGAAACTATGGCTACACCTTC.

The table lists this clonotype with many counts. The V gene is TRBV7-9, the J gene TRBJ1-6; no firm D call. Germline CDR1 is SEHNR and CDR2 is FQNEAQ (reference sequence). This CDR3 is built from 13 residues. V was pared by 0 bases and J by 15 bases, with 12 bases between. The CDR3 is CASSLAQGGYLHF. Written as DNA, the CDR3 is TGTGCCAGCAGCTTAGCGCAAGGTGGTTACCTCCACTTT.

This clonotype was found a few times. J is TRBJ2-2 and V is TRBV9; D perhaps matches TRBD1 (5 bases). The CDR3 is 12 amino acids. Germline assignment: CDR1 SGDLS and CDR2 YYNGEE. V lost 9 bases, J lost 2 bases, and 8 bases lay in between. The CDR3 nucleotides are TGTGCCAAGGGGAAAAACACCGGGGAGCTGTTTTTT. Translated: CAKGKNTGELFF.

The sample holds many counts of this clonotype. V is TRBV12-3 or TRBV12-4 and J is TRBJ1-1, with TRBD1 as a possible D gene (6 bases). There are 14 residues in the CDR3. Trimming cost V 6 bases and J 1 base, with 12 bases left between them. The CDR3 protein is CASSLQGENTEAFF. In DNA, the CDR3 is TGTGCCAGCAGCCTACAGGGCGAGAACACTGAAGCTTTCTTT.

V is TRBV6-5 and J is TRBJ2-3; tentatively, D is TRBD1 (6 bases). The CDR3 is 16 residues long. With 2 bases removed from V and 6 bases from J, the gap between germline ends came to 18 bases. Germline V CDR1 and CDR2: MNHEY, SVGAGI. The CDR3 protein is CASSYGGRADTDTQYF. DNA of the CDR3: TGTGCCAGCAGTTACGGGGGCAGGGCCGATACGGATACGCAGTATTTT.

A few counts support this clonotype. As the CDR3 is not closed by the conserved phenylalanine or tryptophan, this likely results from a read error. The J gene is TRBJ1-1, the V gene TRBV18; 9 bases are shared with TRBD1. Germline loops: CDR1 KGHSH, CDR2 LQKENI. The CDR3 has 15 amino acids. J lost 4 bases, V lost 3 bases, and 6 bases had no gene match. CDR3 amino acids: CASSPTDRGGTEAFL. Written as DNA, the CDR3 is TGTGCCAGCTCACCCACGGACAGGGGCGGCACTGAAGCTTTCCTT.

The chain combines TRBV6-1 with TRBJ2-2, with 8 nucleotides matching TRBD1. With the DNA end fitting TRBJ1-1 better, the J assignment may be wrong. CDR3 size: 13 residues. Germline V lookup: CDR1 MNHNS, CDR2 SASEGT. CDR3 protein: CAIARQGPRGAFF. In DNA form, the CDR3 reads TGTGCCATCGCGAGACAGGGGCCCCGGGGAGCTTTCTTT.

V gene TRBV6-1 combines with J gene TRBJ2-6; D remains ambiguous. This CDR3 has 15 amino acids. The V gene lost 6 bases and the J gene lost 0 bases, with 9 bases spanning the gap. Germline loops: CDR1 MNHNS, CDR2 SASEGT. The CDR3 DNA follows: TGTGCCAGCAGACCTCGGCCCTCTGGGGCCAACGTCCTGACTTTC. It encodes CASRPRPSGANVLTF.

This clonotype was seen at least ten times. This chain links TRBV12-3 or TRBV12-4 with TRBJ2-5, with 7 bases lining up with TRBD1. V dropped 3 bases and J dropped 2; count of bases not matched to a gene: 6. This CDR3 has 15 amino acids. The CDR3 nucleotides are TGTGCCAGCAGTTTGGGACAGAATTTTCAAGAGACCCAGTACTTC. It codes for CASSLGQNFQETQYF.

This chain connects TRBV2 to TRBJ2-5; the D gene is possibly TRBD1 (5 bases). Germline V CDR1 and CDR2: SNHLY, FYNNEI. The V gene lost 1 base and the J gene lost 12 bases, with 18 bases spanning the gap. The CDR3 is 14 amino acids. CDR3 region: CASSEGAGYNEEYF. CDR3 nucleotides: TGTGCCAGCAGTGAAGGTGCAGGGTATAATGAAGAGTACTTC.

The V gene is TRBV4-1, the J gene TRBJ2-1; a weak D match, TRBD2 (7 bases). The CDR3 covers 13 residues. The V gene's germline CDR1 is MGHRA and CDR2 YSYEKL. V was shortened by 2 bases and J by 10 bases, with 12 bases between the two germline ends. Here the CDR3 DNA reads TGCGCCAGCAGCCAACGGGGGGCCAGAGAGCAGTTCTTC. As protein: CASSQRGAREQFF.

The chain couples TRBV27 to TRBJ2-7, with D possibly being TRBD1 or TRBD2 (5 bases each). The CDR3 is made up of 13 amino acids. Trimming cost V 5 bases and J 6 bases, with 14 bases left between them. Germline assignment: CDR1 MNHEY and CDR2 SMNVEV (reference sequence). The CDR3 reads CASSLGPSSEQYF. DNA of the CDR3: TGTGCCAGCAGTCTGGGACCCTCATCCGAGCAGTACTTC.

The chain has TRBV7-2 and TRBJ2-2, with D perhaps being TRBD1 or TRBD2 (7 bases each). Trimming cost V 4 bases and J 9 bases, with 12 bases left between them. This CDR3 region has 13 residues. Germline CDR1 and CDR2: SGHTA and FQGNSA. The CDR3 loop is CASSSQGGWELFF. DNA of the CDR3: TGTGCCAGCAGCTCCCAGGGGGGGTGGGAGCTGTTTTTT.

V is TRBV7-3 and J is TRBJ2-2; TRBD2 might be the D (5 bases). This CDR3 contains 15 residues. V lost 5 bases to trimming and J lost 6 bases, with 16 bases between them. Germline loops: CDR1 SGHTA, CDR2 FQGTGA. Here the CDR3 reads CASSPSPGLAGELFF. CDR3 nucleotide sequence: TGTGCCAGCAGCCCCAGCCCGGGATTGGCCGGGGAGCTGTTTTTT.

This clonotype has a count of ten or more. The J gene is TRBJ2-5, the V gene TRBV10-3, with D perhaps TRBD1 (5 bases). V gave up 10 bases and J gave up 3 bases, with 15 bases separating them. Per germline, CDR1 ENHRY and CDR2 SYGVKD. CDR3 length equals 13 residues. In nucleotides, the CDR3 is TGTGCCACTACCTGGGGCGGCGAAGAGACCCAGTACTTC. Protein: CATTWGGEETQYF.

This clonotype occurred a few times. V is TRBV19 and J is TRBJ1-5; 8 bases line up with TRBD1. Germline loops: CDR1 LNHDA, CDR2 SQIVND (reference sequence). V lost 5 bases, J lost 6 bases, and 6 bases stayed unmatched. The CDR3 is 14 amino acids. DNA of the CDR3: TGTGCCAGTAGTCTCACAGGGGGAGCTCAGCCCCAGCATTTT. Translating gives CASSLTGGAQPQHF.

The CDR3 DNA reads TGCGCCAGCAGCCAATGGGGCCTCAACGAGCAGTACTTC. Amino acids: CASSQWGLNEQYF. The chain is built from TRBV4-3 and TRBJ2-7; D is possibly TRBD1 (5 bases). The CDR3 is 13 residues long. V lost 2 bases to trimming and J lost 5 bases, with 10 bases between them. Looked up from germline, CDR1 is LGHNA and CDR2 is YSLEER.